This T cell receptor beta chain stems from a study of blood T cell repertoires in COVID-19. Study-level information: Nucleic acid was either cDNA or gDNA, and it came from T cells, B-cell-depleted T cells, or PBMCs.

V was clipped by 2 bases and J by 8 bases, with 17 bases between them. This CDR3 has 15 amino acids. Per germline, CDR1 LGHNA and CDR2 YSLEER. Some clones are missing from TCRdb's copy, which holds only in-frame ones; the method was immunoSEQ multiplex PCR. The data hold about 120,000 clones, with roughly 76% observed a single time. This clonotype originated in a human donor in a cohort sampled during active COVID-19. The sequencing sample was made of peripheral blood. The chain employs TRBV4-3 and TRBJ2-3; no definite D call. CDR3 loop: CASSQHRSFSGTQYF. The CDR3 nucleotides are TGCGCCAGCAGCCAACACCGTTCCTTCTCGGGTACGCAGTATTTT.